The 20 T cell receptor beta chains presented below share a single source sample, sequenced in a study of beta chain features in type 1 diabetes. cDNA synthesis used the whole RNA isolate, giving expressed TCRB sequences. TCRdb's table, derived via immunoSEQ multiplex PCR, lists solely in-frame clones and lacks some. The data show 300,000 to 450,000 clones, about 20% seen once. Specimen: naive CD4+ T cells from blood. These receptors all come from a woman aged 18-30 years in good health.

This chain joins TRBV30 and TRBJ2-7; no definite D call. CDR1 and CDR2 from the germline V gene are GTSNPN and SVGIG (reference sequence). Trimming stripped 1 base from V and 5 bases from J, with 15 bases between. This CDR3 comprises 14 residues. CDR3 region: CAWSGALGVNEQYF. Written as DNA, the CDR3 is TGTGCCTGGAGTGGAGCGCTGGGTGTAAACGAGCAGTACTTC.

A few counts support this clone. The V and J genes are TRBV6-5 and TRBJ2-1; D is possibly TRBD2 (5 bases). Per the germline V gene, CDR1 is MNHEY and CDR2 is SVGAGI. V was cut by 0 bases and J by 0 bases, with 9 bases left in between. CDR3 length: 16 residues. Written as DNA, the CDR3 is TGTGCCAGCAGTTACTCACCGGGAAGCTCCTACAATGAGCAGTTCTTC. Protein product: CASSYSPGSSYNEQFF.

In its sample, this clone was seen a few times. This chain joins TRBV9 and TRBJ2-4; 11 positions agree with TRBD2. The CDR3 runs to 17 residues. J gave up 2 bases and V 4 bases, and 8 bases lay outside the gene matches. Germline-derived CDR1 and CDR2 are SGDLS and YYNGEE. The CDR3 DNA reads TGTGCCAGCAGCCGTTATAGCGGGGGGGCGACCAAAAACATTCAGTACTTC. Its protein product is CASSRYSGGATKNIQYF.

The table lists this clone with a few counts. V usage is TRBV9 and J usage is TRBJ2-1; maybe TRBD2 (6 bases). Germline V lookup: CDR1 SGDLS, CDR2 YYNGEE. The CDR3 length is 17 residues. The V and J ends lost 0 bases and 6 bases respectively, with 19 bases between them. CDR3 loop: CASSVAPGGGSLNEQFF. The CDR3 DNA follows: TGTGCCAGCAGCGTAGCACCCGGGGGAGGTTCGCTCAATGAGCAGTTCTTC.

The chain combines TRBV20-1 with TRBJ2-7; D not resolved. V was pared by 1 base and J by 7 bases, with 5 bases between. The germline CDR1 and CDR2 sequences are DFQATT and SNEGSKA (reference sequence). The CDR3 covers 10 residues. Written as DNA, the CDR3 is TGCAGTGCTAGAGCGGTGGAGCAGTACTTC. Its translation: CSARAVEQYF.

The V gene is TRBV5-4, the J gene TRBJ2-1; D is possibly TRBD2 (5 bases). The germline V and J ends were trimmed by 4 bases and 7 bases, with 9 bases remaining between them. This CDR3 region has 12 residues. Germline V lookup: CDR1 SGHNT, CDR2 YYREEE (reference sequence). The CDR3 DNA is TGTGCCAGCAGCGTGGGAGTGAATGAGCAGTTCTTC. Residues: CASSVGVNEQFF.

This clone turned up a few times. The chain combines TRBV6-1 with TRBJ2-7; possible D gene TRBD1, 5 bases. CDR1 is MNHNS and CDR2 is SASEGT in the germline V gene. The CDR3 consists of 12 residues. Trimming pared 3 bases from V and 6 bases from J, leaving 9 bases between. This CDR3 is CASSETVGEQYF. The CDR3, as DNA: TGTGCCAGCAGTGAGACAGTGGGCGAGCAGTACTTC.

This chain connects TRBV5-6 to TRBJ2-1; 9 bases align to TRBD2. Germline V gene lookup returns CDR1 SGHDT and CDR2 YYEEEE. The CDR3 has 14 residues. V lost 5 bases, J lost 7 bases, and 7 bases stayed unmatched. For the CDR3, the DNA is TGTGCCAGCAGAGTTAGCGGGGGTCCTAATGAGCAGTTCTTC. It codes for CASRVSGGPNEQFF.

This clone occurred a few times. For the CDR3, the DNA is TGTGCCAGCAGTTCTCGAGCGGACAGCCGCCGGGGTGGCTACACCTTC. It is translated as CASSSRADSRRGGYTF. The chain joins TRBV28 to TRBJ1-2; D might be TRBD1 (6 bases). Germline values: CDR1 MDHEN, CDR2 SYDVKM. The CDR3 is 16 residues long. V dropped 4 bases and J dropped 7 bases, with 22 bases sitting between them.

This clone turned up a few times. This chain uses TRBV19 with TRBJ2-7; D possibly corresponds to TRBD2 (5 bases). This CDR3 region has 15 residues. Trimming removed 1 base at V and 4 bases at J, with 14 bases between. Germline CDR1 is LNHDA and CDR2 is SQIVND (reference sequence). CDR3 sequence: CASSIGRGNSYEQYF. The DNA of the CDR3 is TGTGCCAGTAGTATAGGACGGGGAAATTCGTACGAGCAGTACTTC.

V and J are TRBV4-1 and TRBJ2-7; 8 nucleotides match TRBD1. The CDR3 consists of 18 residues. CDR1 and CDR2 from the germline V gene are MGHRA and YSYEKL. V trimming: 0 bases; J trimming: 5 bases; junction bases outside the gene matches: 15. The CDR3 sequence: CASSQDTPRTGSIHEQYF. CDR3 coding DNA: TGCGCCAGCAGCCAAGATACTCCCCGGACAGGGTCTATCCACGAGCAGTACTTC.

V usage is TRBV4-1 and J usage is TRBJ1-1; 7 positions match TRBD1. Germline V gene data show CDR1 as MGHRA and CDR2 as YSYEKL. CDR3 length: 17 residues. Unmatched junction bases numbered 11, after V lost 4 bases and J lost 0 bases. CDR3 nucleotide sequence: TGCGCCAGCAGCCCTAACCCGGGACAGCCGCTGAACACTGAAGCTTTCTTT. Translated: CASSPNPGQPLNTEAFF.

This clone was counted between two and nine times. In DNA, the CDR3 is TGCGCCAGCAGCCTAAGACAGGCGGAGACCCAGTACTTC. This codes for CASSLRQAETQYF. The chain has TRBV4-1 and TRBJ2-5, with D possibly being TRBD1 (6 bases). The germline gives CDR1 MGHRA, CDR2 YSYEKL. Trimming removed 4 bases from V and 5 bases from J, with 11 bases in between. The CDR3 length is 13 residues.

In this sample, this clone turned up a few times. This chain connects TRBV30 to TRBJ2-2, with 8 bases matching TRBD1. From germline, CDR1 is GTSNPN and CDR2 SVGIG (reference sequence). The CDR3 is made up of 14 amino acids. The ends lost 4 bases at V and 4 bases at J; junction bases unmatched: 5. The DNA of the CDR3 is TGTGCCTGGACGGAACAGGGGGTCACCGGGGAGCTGTTTTTT. The encoded protein is CAWTEQGVTGELFF.

This clone has a handful of counts. The CDR3 nucleotides read TGTGCCAGCAGCTTGCCGGGAGCAAGGGAGCAGTTCTTC. Its translation: CASSLPGAREQFF. The V gene is TRBV5-4, the J gene TRBJ2-1; D perhaps matches TRBD2 (6 bases). The CDR3 has 13 amino acids. Germline CDR1 reads SGHNT; CDR2 reads YYREEE (reference sequence). Trimming shortened V by 1 base and J by 10 bases, and 12 bases separated the two germline ends.

The rearrangement links TRBV29-1 to TRBJ2-7; the D gene is possibly TRBD1 (5 bases). V was trimmed by 2 bases and J by 5 bases, leaving 7 bases between them. The CDR3 covers 11 residues. Germline-derived CDR1 and CDR2 are SQVTM and ANQGSEA. The CDR3 region has the DNA TGCAGCGTTGAAAGGGGCCACGAGCAGTACTTC. Its protein is CSVERGHEQYF.

The chain recombines TRBV4-3 with TRBJ2-1; TRBD1 is a possible D gene (5 bases). The CDR3 is made up of 15 amino acids. The V end lost 1 base, the J end lost 4 bases, and 11 bases lay between the germline ends. In germline, CDR1 is LGHNA, CDR2 YSLEER. This CDR3 is CASSQGHRRYNEQFF. CDR3 DNA sequence: TGCGCCAGCAGCCAAGGGCACAGGCGATACAATGAGCAGTTCTTC.

V gene TRBV18 combines with J gene TRBJ2-7; the match to TRBD1 covers 7 bases. Looked up from germline, CDR1 is KGHSH and CDR2 is LQKENI. The CDR3 spans 14 residues. Losses at the gene ends were 5 bases for V and 4 bases for J; bases not matched to a gene: 8. CDR3 protein: CASSIRQGAYEQYF. CDR3 in DNA: TGTGCCAGCTCAATTCGACAGGGAGCGTACGAGCAGTACTTC.

This chain's CDR3 is CSVSGGRAPTSTDTQYF. DNA for the CDR3: TGCAGCGTGTCGGGGGGCCGAGCGCCTACTAGCACAGATACGCAGTATTTT. This sequence joins TRBV29-1 and TRBJ2-3; tentative D call: TRBD2 (7 bases). This CDR3 is 17 amino acids long. CDR1 and CDR2 from the germline V gene are SQVTM and ANQGSEA. V was trimmed by 6 bases and J by 0 bases, leaving 22 bases between them.

The gene calls are TRBV2 and TRBJ2-5; tentatively, D is TRBD2 (5 bases). Germline V CDR1 and CDR2: SNHLY, FYNNEI. V was shortened by 1 base and J by 0 bases, with 6 bases between the two germline ends. The CDR3 covers 14 residues. The CDR3 here is CASSEGTYQETQYF. CDR3 sequence (DNA): TGTGCCAGCAGTGAAGGGACTTACCAAGAGACCCAGTACTTC.